This T cell receptor (beta chain) originates from a study of blood T cells in healthy people across ages (dated by TCRdb to between 2014 and 2017). About the full investigation: In model experiments, roughly one uniquely barcoded TCR beta cDNA molecule per two T cells was captured by template switching. Donors were grouped into four age groups: young (average 16 years), middle-aged (39), aged (roughly 67) and long-lived (over 80). Two additional independent replicas of 1 million unique cDNA reads from the same blood draw were analyzed for two donors (one aged 18 to 30 and one aged 80 or older). Age-related changes in TCR beta repertoire diversity were measured in the study by deep sequencing normalized with unique cDNA molecular identifiers.

The junction carries 18 bases between V and J, which are trimmed by 4 bases and 2 bases respectively. The germline V gene specifies LGHNA as CDR1 and YSLEER as CDR2. There are 16 amino acids in the CDR3, from cysteine to phenylalanine inclusive. Solely the CDR3 DNA is kept, with 48 bases framed from the first base. Results and caveats for the whole study, not just this receptor: Estimates of total diversity based on one million sequenced T cells were considered lower bounds and underestimates. Because donor CMV infection status was unknown, age-related changes in expanded clonotypes were potentially confounded. The long-lived group showed more naive CD4+ T cells, fewer expanded clones and increased TCR diversity than the aged group, suggesting age selection. As age increased, observed TCR beta diversity per million T cells dropped in a roughly linear way, and a significant reduction was already evident by age 40. Conclusive comparison of naive and antigen-experienced compartments was prevented by the profiling of bulk unsorted PBMCs. A strong correlation was found between observed TCR beta diversity and the percentage of naive T cells measured by flow cytometry.

Library method: 5' RACE. Reads for this sample came from an Illumina HiSeq 2500. A second PCR of about 6 to 11 cycles was performed with a sample-barcoded 5' primer and a J-beta primer mix. A template-switch 5' adaptor carrying 12 random nucleotides introduced a unique molecular identifier onto each TCR beta cDNA molecule. Each sample yielded at least 3 million CDR3-containing paired-end reads. All of the RNA was converted into first-strand cDNA using the Mint cDNA synthesis kit, with a TRBC-specific oligonucleotide serving as the primer. Following uracil-DNA glycosylase treatment, all cDNA underwent a first 18-cycle PCR with the universal primers M1SS and BC2_uni_R. As for how the authors treated the data: For normalization, 1 million high-quality reads were randomly selected from each sample, with every read carrying a distinct molecular identifier. Reads with shared molecular identifiers were discarded instead of being binned into consensus sequences. MiTCR, set to a Q25 quality threshold and the strictest error-elimination algorithm, was used for CDR3 identification, clonotype clustering and error correction. A nonparametric unseen species model with Euler transformation was used to estimate a lower bound on total TCR beta diversity. TCRdb handled the public reads itself, with Q25 trimming in fastp and clone calling in MiXCR, and kept productive beta chains. Each record represents a unique CDR3 protein, reported with the most common genes and DNA among its rows. These V and J calls are TCRdb output, not the study's own analysis. The sample profile shows more than 750,000 distinct CDR3 sequences; just under 30% of them were found once. The ten top clones hold more than 8.5% of the sample.

The donors were under 40 Caucasian individuals from Russia, aged roughly 6 to 90 years, who were systemically healthy. About 10 milliliters of peripheral blood were drawn from each donor into EDTA-treated Vacutainer tubes. Ficoll-Paque density-gradient centrifugation was used to isolate PBMCs, with at least 7 million per sample. Trizol reagent was used to extract total RNA from PBMCs, with at least 5.5 micrograms per sample. Naive CD45RAhigh/CD27high T cell percentages were measured by flow cytometry on a PBMC aliquot from every donor. This clonotype appeared many times. Its recognized antigen is unknown. Base quality data are lacking; no much larger clone is found one base away. These data were likewise used in another study, on T cells of mothers and their children. As that second paper reports: Nine systemically healthy Caucasian individuals, comprising three mothers and their six children, were included as donors. cDNA synthesis used all of the extracted RNA, with approximately 1.4 ug of RNA in each 15 ul reaction. In the second PCR, the M1S primer introduced both the sample barcodes and 2-4 random nucleotides. Each mother yielded over 8 million TCR beta CDR3 reads and each child roughly 3.1 million reads. TCR recombination output is similarly shaped by thymic selection in related and unrelated pairs, with a minor effect exerted by inherited differences. Normalized repertoire overlap in related mother-child pairs was always slightly higher than in unrelated mother-child pairs, but the difference was never significant. No persistent microchimeric T cell clones were detected, at a sensitivity of 90 to 100 clones per million clonotypes. The study used deep NGS to compare TCR beta repertoires of mothers and children, seeking features distinguishing related mother-child pairs from unrelated individuals. The mean age was roughly 36 +/- 4 years for the mothers and about 12 +/- 4 years for the children. Libraries were sequenced on Illumina HiSeq 2000 with 100+100 nt paired-end reads after adapter ligation with NEBNext reagents. To prevent cross-contamination, the mother and child libraries were prepared one month apart and sequenced in separate runs. Each donor had between roughly 500,000 and 2,200,000 distinct TCR beta clonotypes identified. Naive TCR beta clonotypes were estimated from low-frequency clonotypes matched to each donor's FACS-determined naive share, without sorting.

The sample taken for sequencing was blood. This receptor chain uses TRBV4-3 and TRBJ2-7; TRBD1 might be the D gene, on 5 matching bases. This clonotype was obtained from a woman aged 40 to 50 in good health. The CDR3 loop reads CASSLSQEYTTYEQYF. The bases read TGCGCCAGCAGCCTCTCACAGGAGTACACCACCTACGAGCAGTACTTC.